Listed below are T cell receptor beta chains from one sample, sequenced in a study of blood T cells in healthy people across ages. MiXCR, applied by TCRdb to the 5' RACE reads, yields one record per CDR3 protein. This table holds hundreds of thousands of distinct CDR3 sequences, around 25% found once. These same records also appear under a second study, on T cells of mothers and their children.

Sequencing input: blood. These receptors were taken from a boy younger than 18 in good health. Each CDR3 is given with its conserved first and last residue. A D gene is named only where the DNA matches it firmly. Clone size is given for some rows only: seen once, a few or many times, or a class if the clone is expanded.

TRBV4-1	.	TRBJ2-1	.	CASSPWSSNEQFF	TGCGCCAGCAGCCCCTGGTCCTCCAATGAGCAGTTCTTC
TRBV9	.	TRBJ2-7	.	CASSGDSPYYEQYF	TGTGCCAGCAGCGGAGACAGTCCCTACTACGAGCAGTACTTC
TRBV3-1	.	TRBJ1-1	.	CASSHSDRGNTEAFF	TGTGCCAGCAGCCATTCGGACAGAGGGAACACTGAAGCTTTCTTT
TRBV7-9	TRBD1	TRBJ1-1	few	CASSEPGQMNTEAFF	TGTGCCAGCAGCGAACCGGGACAGATGAACACTGAAGCTTTCTTT
TRBV6-5	.	TRBJ1-2	.	CASSYPGAAGGYTF	TGTGCCAGCAGTTACCCAGGGGCGGCTGGTGGCTACACCTTC
TRBV7-2	TRBD2	TRBJ2-3	.	CASSLVGRGGRDTQYF	TGTGCCAGCAGCTTAGTTGGGCGGGGGGGCCGAGATACGCAGTATTTT
TRBV29-1	.	TRBJ1-1	few	CSTWDLGNTEAFF	TGCAGCACCTGGGACCTGGGGAACACTGAAGCTTTCTTT
TRBV2	.	TRBJ2-3	few	CASSGLQTDTQYF	TGTGCCAGCAGTGGACTACAAACAGATACGCAGTATTTT
TRBV7-2	TRBD2	TRBJ2-1	few	CASSHIAGGRYNEQFF	TGTGCCAGCAGCCATATAGCGGGAGGAAGGTACAATGAGCAGTTCTTC
TRBV4-3	.	TRBJ2-5	.	CASSLGGATIETQYF	TGCGCCAGCAGCCTTGGGGGGGCCACAATCGAGACCCAGTACTTC
TRBV24-1	TRBD1	TRBJ2-2	few	CATRQGAKNTGELFF	TGTGCCACAAGACAGGGGGCAAAGAACACCGGGGAGCTGTTTTTT
TRBV7-9	TRBD2	TRBJ2-7	few	CASSSREDYEQYF	TGTGCCAGCAGCTCCCGGGAGGACTACGAGCAGTACTTC
TRBV19	.	TRBJ2-7	.	CASSGSEDSNPYEQYF	TGTGCCAGTAGCGGGTCCGAGGACAGCAATCCCTACGAGCAGTACTTC
TRBV5-1	.	TRBJ1-2	many	CASSFGTNYGYTF	TGCGCCAGCAGCTTCGGGACGAACTATGGCTACACCTTC
TRBV11-1	.	TRBJ2-1	.	CASSLMDSHNEQFF	TGTGCCAGCAGCTTAATGGACAGCCACAATGAGCAGTTCTTC
TRBV5-8	TRBD1	TRBJ2-7	.	CASSSTGIYEQYF	TGTGCCAGCAGCTCGACAGGGATCTACGAGCAGTACTTC
TRBV10-3	.	TRBJ2-1	.	CAISESSTTEQFF	TGTGCCATCAGTGAGTCGTCGACGACTGAGCAGTTCTTC
TRBV6-1	TRBD2	TRBJ2-7	.	CASTGLAATYEQYF	TGTGCCAGCACTGGACTAGCGGCTACGTACGAGCAGTACTTC
TRBV4-3	.	TRBJ2-5	.	CASSQVWVISGGETQYF	TGCGCCAGCAGCCAAGTCTGGGTGATTAGCGGTGGGGAGACCCAGTACTTC
TRBV9	.	TRBJ2-7	few	CASSVAAQGYEQYF	TGTGCCAGCAGCGTAGCTGCCCAGGGGTACGAGCAGTACTTC
TRBV12-3/TRBV12-4	.	TRBJ2-3	.	CASSTVGDTQYF	TGTGCCAGCAGTACGGTCGGAGATACGCAGTATTTT
TRBV12-3/TRBV12-4	.	TRBJ2-7	.	CASSLKGNEQYF	TGTGCCAGCAGTTTAAAAGGGAACGAGCAGTACTTC